The 20 T cell receptor beta chains listed next were all sequenced from one sample in a study of blood T cell repertoires in COVID-19. Repertoires were generated with immunoSEQ multiplex PCR, while TCRdb's copy carries only in-frame clones and drops some. The sample consists of 70,000 or so clones, around 86% of them appearing once. Sequencing input: peripheral blood. These receptors were obtained from an elderly woman with active or convalescent COVID-19.

The chain carries TRBV28 and TRBJ2-7; TRBD2 matches 10 bases. The CDR3 covers 14 residues. Germline CDR1 MDHEN, CDR2 SYDVKM. Germline trimming cut 6 bases from V and 2 bases from J; bases unmatched to any gene: 4. The CDR3 is CASSVAGGTYEQYF. CDR3 bases: TGTGCCAGCAGCGTAGCGGGGGGCACCTACGAGCAGTACTTC. The full variable domain, its missing parts supplied by reference TRBV28 and TRBJ2-7, is DVKVTQSSRYLVKRTGEKVFLECVQDMDHENMFWYRQDPGLGLRLIYFSYDVKMKEKGDIPEGYSVSREKKERFSLILESASTNQTSMYLCASSVAGGTYEQYFGPGTRLTVT.

The rearrangement uses TRBV5-1 and TRBJ1-6; the D gene is possibly TRBD1 (6 bases). The germline V and J ends were trimmed by 0 bases and 7 bases, with 11 bases remaining between them. The CDR3 is 15 residues long. Per germline, CDR1 SGHRS and CDR2 YFSETQ. In nucleotides, the CDR3 is TGCGCCAGCAGCTTGGAGTCTGGGGGCAATTCACCCCTCCACTTT. As protein: CASSLESGGNSPLHF.

The V gene is TRBV6-5, the J gene TRBJ1-3; D ambiguous. CDR3 length: 16 amino acids. Germline loops: CDR1 MNHEY, CDR2 SVGAGI. Between the trimmed V and J ends, which lost 1 base and 2 bases, there was a span of 12 bases. The DNA for the CDR3 is TGTGCCAGCAGTTACTTTTCAGGAGGGCCTGGAAACACCATATATTTT. It translates to CASSYFSGGPGNTIYF.

This chain joins TRBV28 and TRBJ1-6; 7 bases map to TRBD1. CDR3 size: 14 residues. In germline, CDR1 is MDHEN, CDR2 SYDVKM. The V segment lost 4 bases and the J segment 10 bases; nucleotides outside the gene matches: 7. The CDR3 spells CASSSGTVRSPLHF. CDR3 coding DNA: TGTGCCAGCAGTTCTGGGACAGTTAGGTCACCCCTCCACTTT. The full variable domain, rest sourced from reference TRBV28 and TRBJ1-6, is DVKVTQSSRYLVKRTGEKVFLECVQDMDHENMFWYRQDPGLGLRLIYFSYDVKMKEKGDIPEGYSVSREKKERFSLILESASTNQTSMYLCASSSGTVRSPLHFGNGTRLTVT.

J is TRBJ2-3 and V is TRBV11-2; 7 bases agree with TRBD1. The V segment lost 5 bases and the J segment 0 bases; nucleotides outside the gene matches: 11. The CDR3 sequence is 17 residues long. Germline loops: CDR1 SGHAT, CDR2 FQNNGV. CDR3 loop: CASSLSYRGGSTDTQYF. CDR3 bases: TGTGCCAGCAGCCTATCTTACAGGGGTGGGAGCACAGATACGCAGTATTTT.

The rearrangement joins TRBV21-1 to TRBJ2-1; the table's D call of TRBD1 was not tested on the DNA. TRBV21-1 is designated a pseudogene. The CDR3 is made up of 15 amino acids. This CDR3 is CASSKGQPGVGEQFF. The DNA for the CDR3 is TGTGCCAGCAGCAAGGGGCAGCCAGGGGTCGGTGAGCAGTTCTTC.

J is TRBJ2-5 and V is TRBV5-4; TRBD1 is a possible D gene (6 bases). CDR1 SGHNT and CDR2 YYREEE come from the germline V gene (reference sequence). The CDR3 totals 12 residues. V lost 6 bases and J 5 bases, leaving 11 bases between the germline ends. This CDR3 is CASTPRGETQYF. The CDR3 region has the DNA TGTGCCAGCACTCCCAGGGGTGAGACCCAGTACTTC.

The chain is built from TRBV7-2 and TRBJ2-2; 12 positions match TRBD2. Germline-derived CDR1 and CDR2 are SGHTA and FQGNSA. V was pared by 5 bases and J by 6 bases, with 16 bases of the junction left unmatched. This CDR3 comprises 19 residues. The CDR3 spells CASSPPSWSSGGAPGELFF. In DNA form, the CDR3 reads TGTGCCAGCAGCCCCCCGTCGTGGTCTAGCGGGGGGGCCCCCGGGGAGCTGTTTTTT. The whole variable domain, remainder taken from reference TRBV7-2 and TRBJ2-2, is GAGVSQSPSNKVTEKGKDVELRCDPISGHTALYWYRQSLGQGLEFLIYFQGNSAPDKSGLPSDRFSAERTGGSVSTLTIQRTQQEDSAVYLCASSPPSWSSGGAPGELFFGEGSRLTVL.

This clone was seen once. The chain has TRBV5-1 and TRBJ2-3; TRBD2 agrees at 10 bases. This CDR3 contains 16 residues. The V segment lost 0 bases and the J segment 7 bases; nucleotides outside the gene matches: 8. Germline CDR1 reads SGHRS; CDR2 reads YFSETQ. The CDR3 loop reads CASSLVGSGGLNTQYF. CDR3 DNA sequence: TGCGCCAGCAGCTTGGTGGGTAGCGGGGGGCTAAATACGCAGTATTTT.

The rearrangement uses TRBV6-6 and TRBJ1-1; D possibly corresponds to TRBD1 (6 bases). The germline CDR1 and CDR2 sequences are MNHNY and SVGAGI (reference sequence). CDR3 size: 14 residues. Deletions cut 4 bases from V and 4 bases from J, with 13 bases between. The chain's CDR3 is CASSSQGRGTEAFF. In DNA form, the CDR3 reads TGTGCCAGCAGTTCGCAGGGGAGGGGCACTGAAGCTTTCTTT.

This chain connects TRBV19 to TRBJ1-1; tentatively, D is TRBD1 (5 bases). Germline assignment: CDR1 LNHDA and CDR2 SQIVND (reference sequence). The CDR3 runs 14 residues. V was pared by 3 bases and J by 2 bases, with 10 bases between. CDR3 loop: CASSIDSVNTEAFF. In DNA, the CDR3 is TGTGCCAGTAGTATCGACAGCGTTAACACTGAAGCTTTCTTT.

The rearrangement uses TRBV9 and TRBJ2-2; 10 positions agree with TRBD1. The V gene's germline CDR1 is SGDLS and CDR2 YYNGEE. Unmatched junction bases numbered 4, after V lost 1 base and J lost 7 bases. The CDR3 is 15 amino acids. The CDR3 loop reads CASSVLGQGYGELFF. For the CDR3, the DNA is TGTGCCAGCAGCGTATTGGGACAGGGGTACGGGGAGCTGTTTTTT.

The chain recombines TRBV4-3 with TRBJ2-3, with TRBD2 matching over 9 bases. Germline assignment: CDR1 LGHNA and CDR2 YSLEER. The CDR3 has 16 amino acids. Unmatched junction bases numbered 5, after V lost 0 bases and J lost 4 bases. CDR3 coding DNA: TGCGCCAGCAGCCAAGACGGCGGGGGGGCCGCAGATACGCAGTATTTT. Residues: CASSQDGGGAADTQYF.

Only one count was recorded for this clone. The CDR3 DNA follows: TGTGCCTGGAGGCCAGCGGGGGGGCCGGGTGATACGCAGTATTTT. Its protein is CAWRPAGGPGDTQYF. The chain employs TRBV30 and TRBJ2-3; 10 nucleotides align to TRBD2. The V gene's germline CDR1 is GTSNPN and CDR2 SVGIG (reference sequence). The CDR3 totals 15 residues. After removal of 3 bases from V and 6 bases from J, the junction contained 9 bases not matched to a gene. Drawing the rest from reference TRBV30 and TRBJ2-3, the complete variable domain is SQTIHQWPATLVQPVGSPLSLECTVEGTSNPNLYWYRQAAGRGLQLLFYSVGIGQISSEVPQNLSASRPQDRQFILSSKKLLLSDSGFYLCAWRPAGGPGDTQYFGPGTRLTVL.

The genes are TRBV15 and TRBJ1-5; TRBD1 aligns across 9 bases. Germline V gene data show CDR1 as LNHNV and CDR2 as YYDKDF (reference sequence). Germline trimming cut 0 bases from V and 2 bases from J; bases unmatched to any gene: 2. The CDR3 has 16 amino acids. In nucleotides, the CDR3 is TGTGCCACCAGCAGAGATTGGACAGGGGGCAATCAGCCCCAGCATTTT. It translates to CATSRDWTGGNQPQHF.

V usage is TRBV7-2 and J usage is TRBJ1-5; 12 nucleotides agree with TRBD1. CDR3 length: 17 amino acids. With V trimmed by 4 bases and J by 7 bases, 11 bases remained unmatched. Germline values: CDR1 SGHTA, CDR2 FQGNSA. CDR3: CASSSSRDRGRAQPQHF. For the CDR3, the DNA is TGTGCCAGCAGCTCGAGCCGGGACAGGGGGCGCGCCCAGCCCCAGCATTTT.

The chain uses TRBV19 and TRBJ1-1; possible D gene TRBD1, 6 bases. The germline V gene encodes CDR1 LNHDA and CDR2 SQIVND (reference sequence). Trimming cost V 4 bases and J 1 base, with 7 bases left between them. The CDR3 has 13 amino acids. CDR3 DNA sequence: TGTGCCAGTAGTACCAGGGGGAACACTGAAGCTTTCTTT. Amino acids: CASSTRGNTEAFF.

The chain has TRBV19 and TRBJ2-1; TRBD1 might be the D (5 bases). Germline CDR1 LNHDA, CDR2 SQIVND (reference sequence). Trimming took 2 bases from V and 7 from J, leaving 12 bases between them. The CDR3 contains 14 residues. CDR3 coding DNA: TGTGCCAGTAGTATAACAAGGGGTCGGAATGAGCAGTTCTTC. Protein sequence: CASSITRGRNEQFF.

The V and J genes are TRBV7-8 and TRBJ2-7; D not resolved. V lost 3 bases, J lost 5 bases, and 14 bases lay in between. Germline-derived CDR1 and CDR2 are SGHVS and FQNEAQ. This CDR3 contains 14 residues. The CDR3 DNA reads as TGTGCCAGCAGCTTGGGTGGGCAGCTTAACGAGCAGTACTTC. Protein sequence: CASSLGGQLNEQYF.

This chain joins TRBV5-1 and TRBJ2-3, with D possibly being TRBD2 (6 bases). The length of the CDR3 is 15 residues. Germline V gene data show CDR1 as SGHRS and CDR2 as YFSETQ. The V gene lost 4 bases and the J gene lost 0 bases, with 12 bases spanning the gap. The CDR3 DNA follows: TGCGCCAGCAGCCCTGGACTACCTAGCACAGATACGCAGTATTTT. This gives the protein CASSPGLPSTDTQYF.